The text below deals with one TCR beta chain. This entry is derived from a study of blood T cell repertoires in COVID-19. TCRdb's table, derived via immunoSEQ multiplex PCR, lists solely in-frame clones and lacks some. The sample carries about 170,000 clones, 85% recorded once. V was shortened by 5 bases and J by 1 base, with 8 bases between the two germline ends. The CDR3 length is 13 residues. Germline V gene data show CDR1 as SGHAT and CDR2 as FQNNGV. J is TRBJ1-2 and V is TRBV11-2; D remains unclear. The clonotype comes from a woman aged 80 or over with COVID-19, enrolled during active disease. The sequencing sample was made of peripheral blood. CDR3 amino acids: CASSPGLNYGYTF. The CDR3 nucleotides are TGTGCCAGCAGCCCGGGTCTTAACTATGGCTACACCTTC.